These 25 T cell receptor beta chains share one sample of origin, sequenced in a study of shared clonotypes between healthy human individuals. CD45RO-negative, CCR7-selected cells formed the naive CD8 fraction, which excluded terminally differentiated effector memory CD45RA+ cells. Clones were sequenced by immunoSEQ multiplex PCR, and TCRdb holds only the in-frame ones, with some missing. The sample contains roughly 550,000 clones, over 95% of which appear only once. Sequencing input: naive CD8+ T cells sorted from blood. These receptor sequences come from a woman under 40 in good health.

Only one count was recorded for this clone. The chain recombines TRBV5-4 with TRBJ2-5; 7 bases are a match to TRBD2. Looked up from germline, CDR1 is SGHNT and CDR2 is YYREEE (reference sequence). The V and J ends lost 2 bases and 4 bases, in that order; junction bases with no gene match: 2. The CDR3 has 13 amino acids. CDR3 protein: CASSFAGAETQYF. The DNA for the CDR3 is TGTGCCAGCAGCTTTGCGGGAGCAGAGACCCAGTACTTC.

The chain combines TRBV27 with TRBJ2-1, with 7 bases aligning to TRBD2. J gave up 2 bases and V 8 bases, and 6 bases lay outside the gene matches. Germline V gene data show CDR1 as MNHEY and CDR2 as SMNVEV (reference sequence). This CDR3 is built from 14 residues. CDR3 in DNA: TGTGCCAGCGATCCTAGCGGCCCCTACAATGAGCAGTTCTTC. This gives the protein CASDPSGPYNEQFF.

The CDR3 DNA reads TGTGCCAGCAGCGGTTCAGAAGAGGCTTTCTTT. Amino acid sequence: CASSGSEEAFF. The genes are TRBV5-4 and TRBJ1-1, with no clear D. The germline gives CDR1 SGHNT, CDR2 YYREEE (reference sequence). V shed 4 bases and J shed 11 bases, with 12 bases lying between them. The CDR3 is made up of 11 amino acids.

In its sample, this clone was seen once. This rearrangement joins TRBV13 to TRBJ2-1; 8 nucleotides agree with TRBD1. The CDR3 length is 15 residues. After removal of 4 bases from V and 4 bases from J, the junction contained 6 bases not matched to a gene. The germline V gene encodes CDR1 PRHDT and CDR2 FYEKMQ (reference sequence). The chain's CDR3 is CASSSPGQEYNEQFF. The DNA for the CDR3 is TGTGCCAGCAGCTCGCCGGGACAGGAGTACAATGAGCAGTTCTTC.

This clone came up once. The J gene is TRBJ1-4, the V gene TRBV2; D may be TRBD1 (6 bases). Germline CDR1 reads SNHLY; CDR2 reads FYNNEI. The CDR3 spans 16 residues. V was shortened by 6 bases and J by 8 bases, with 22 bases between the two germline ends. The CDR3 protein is CASSVRITGSGEKLFF. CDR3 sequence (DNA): TGTGCCAGCAGCGTCCGCATTACAGGGTCAGGCGAAAAACTGTTTTTT. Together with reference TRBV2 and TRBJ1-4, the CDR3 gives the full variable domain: EPEVTQTPSHQVTQMGQEVILRCVPISNHLYFYWYRQILGQKVEFLVSFYNNEISEKSEIFDDQFSVERPDGSNFTLKIRSTKLEDSAMYFCASSVRITGSGEKLFFGSGTQLSVL.

The CDR3 nucleotides read TGTGCCAGCTCCTGGGGGGAGTTGGCTGAAGCTTTCTTT. Encoded protein: CASSWGELAEAFF. The rearrangement uses TRBV11-2 and TRBJ1-1; perhaps TRBD1 as D (5 bases). Trimming removed 8 bases at V and 6 bases at J, with 16 bases between. Germline CDR1 SGHAT, CDR2 FQNNGV. CDR3 size: 13 residues.

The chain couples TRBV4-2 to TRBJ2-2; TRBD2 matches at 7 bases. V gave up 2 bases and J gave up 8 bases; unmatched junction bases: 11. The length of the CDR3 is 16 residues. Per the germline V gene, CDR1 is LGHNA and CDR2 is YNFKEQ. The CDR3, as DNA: TGTGCCAGCAGCCAAACGGGGGGATCACCCTTTGGGGAGCTGTTTTTT. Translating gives CASSQTGGSPFGELFF.

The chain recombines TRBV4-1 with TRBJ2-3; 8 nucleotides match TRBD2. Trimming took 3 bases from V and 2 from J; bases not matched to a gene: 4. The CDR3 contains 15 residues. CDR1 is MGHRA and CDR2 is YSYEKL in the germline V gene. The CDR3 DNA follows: TGCGCCAGCAGCCATCGGGAGGGTTTCACAGATACGCAGTATTTT. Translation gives CASSHREGFTDTQYF.

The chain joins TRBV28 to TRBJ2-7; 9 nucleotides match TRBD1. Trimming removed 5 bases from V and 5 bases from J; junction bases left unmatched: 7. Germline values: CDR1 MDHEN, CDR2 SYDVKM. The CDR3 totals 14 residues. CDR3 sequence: CASSLPQGAHEQYF. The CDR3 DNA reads TGTGCCAGCAGTCTCCCACAGGGGGCCCACGAGCAGTACTTC.

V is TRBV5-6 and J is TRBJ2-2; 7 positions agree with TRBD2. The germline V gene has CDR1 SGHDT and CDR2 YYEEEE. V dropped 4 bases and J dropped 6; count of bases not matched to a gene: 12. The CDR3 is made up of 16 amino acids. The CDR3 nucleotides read TGTGCCAGCAGCGCAGTTCCGGGGGGTATAGCCGGGGAGCTGTTTTTT. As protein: CASSAVPGGIAGELFF.

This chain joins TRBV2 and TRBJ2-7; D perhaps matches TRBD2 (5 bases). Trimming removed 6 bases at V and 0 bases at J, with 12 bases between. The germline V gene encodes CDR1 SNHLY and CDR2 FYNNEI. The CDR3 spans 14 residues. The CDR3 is CASSRGGYSYEQYF. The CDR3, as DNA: TGTGCCAGCAGCCGCGGCGGGTACTCCTACGAGCAGTACTTC.

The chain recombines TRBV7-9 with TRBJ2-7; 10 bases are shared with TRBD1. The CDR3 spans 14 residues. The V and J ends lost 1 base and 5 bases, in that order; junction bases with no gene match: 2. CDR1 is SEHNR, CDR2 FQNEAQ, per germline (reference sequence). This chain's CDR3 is CASSLGQGADEQYF. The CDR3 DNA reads TGTGCCAGCAGCTTAGGACAGGGGGCGGACGAGCAGTACTTC. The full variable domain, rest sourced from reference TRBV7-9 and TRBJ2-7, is DTGVSQNPRHKITKRGQNVTFRCDPISEHNRLYWYRQTLGQGPEFLTYFQNEAQLEKSRLLSDRFSAERPKGSFSTLEIQRTEQGDSAMYLCASSLGQGADEQYFGPGTRLTVT.

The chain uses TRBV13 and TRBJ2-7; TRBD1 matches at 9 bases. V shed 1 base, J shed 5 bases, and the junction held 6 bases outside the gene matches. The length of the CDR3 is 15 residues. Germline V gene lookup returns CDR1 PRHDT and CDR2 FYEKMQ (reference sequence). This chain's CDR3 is CASSLVGQGFNEQYF. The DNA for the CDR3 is TGTGCCAGCAGCTTAGTGGGACAGGGATTTAACGAGCAGTACTTC.

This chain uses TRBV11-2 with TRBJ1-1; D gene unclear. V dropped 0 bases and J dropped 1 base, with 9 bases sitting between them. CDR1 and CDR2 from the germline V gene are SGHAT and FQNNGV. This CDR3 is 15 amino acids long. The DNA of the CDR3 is TGTGCCAGCAGCTTAGATCTATGGGGGAACACTGAAGCTTTCTTT. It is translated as CASSLDLWGNTEAFF.

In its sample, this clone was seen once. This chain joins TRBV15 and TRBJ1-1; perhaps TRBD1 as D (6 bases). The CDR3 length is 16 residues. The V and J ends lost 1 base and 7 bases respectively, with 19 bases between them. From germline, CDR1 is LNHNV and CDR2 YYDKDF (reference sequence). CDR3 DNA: TGTGCCACCAGCAGAGCCCAGACAGGCCCCAGGGGTGAAGCTTTCTTT. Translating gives CATSRAQTGPRGEAFF.

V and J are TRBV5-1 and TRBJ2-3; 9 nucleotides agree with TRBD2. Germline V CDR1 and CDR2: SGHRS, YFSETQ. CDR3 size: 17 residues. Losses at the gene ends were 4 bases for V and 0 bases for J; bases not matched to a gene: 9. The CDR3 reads CASSVTSGSGSTDTQYF. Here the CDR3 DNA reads TGCGCCAGCAGCGTCACTAGCGGGTCCGGGAGCACAGATACGCAGTATTTT.

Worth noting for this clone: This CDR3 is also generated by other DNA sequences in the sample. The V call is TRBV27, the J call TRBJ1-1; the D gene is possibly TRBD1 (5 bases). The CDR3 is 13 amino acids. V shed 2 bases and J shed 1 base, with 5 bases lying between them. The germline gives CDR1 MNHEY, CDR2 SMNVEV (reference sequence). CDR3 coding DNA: TGTGCCAGCAGTTTAGGGGGGAACACTGAAGCTTTCTTT. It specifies CASSLGGNTEAFF.

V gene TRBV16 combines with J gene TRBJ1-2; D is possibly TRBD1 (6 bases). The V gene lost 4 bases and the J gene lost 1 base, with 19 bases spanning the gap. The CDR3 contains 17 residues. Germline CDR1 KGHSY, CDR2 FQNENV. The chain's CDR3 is CASSRPGGQSVNYGYTF. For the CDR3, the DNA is TGTGCCAGCAGCCGGCCCGGGGGGCAGTCGGTTAACTATGGCTACACCTTC.

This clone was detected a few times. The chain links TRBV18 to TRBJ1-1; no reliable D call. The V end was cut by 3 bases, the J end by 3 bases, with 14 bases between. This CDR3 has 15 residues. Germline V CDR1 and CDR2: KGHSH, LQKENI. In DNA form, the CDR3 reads TGTGCCAGCTCACCTGACAATCGGGAGGACACTGAAGCTTTCTTT. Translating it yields CASSPDNREDTEAFF.

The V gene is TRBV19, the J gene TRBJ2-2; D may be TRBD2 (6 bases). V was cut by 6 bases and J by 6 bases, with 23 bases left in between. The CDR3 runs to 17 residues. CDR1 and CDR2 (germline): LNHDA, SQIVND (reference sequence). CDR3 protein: CASRDPRTTKIAGELFF. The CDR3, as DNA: TGTGCCAGTAGGGACCCAAGGACTACCAAGATTGCCGGGGAGCTGTTTTTT.

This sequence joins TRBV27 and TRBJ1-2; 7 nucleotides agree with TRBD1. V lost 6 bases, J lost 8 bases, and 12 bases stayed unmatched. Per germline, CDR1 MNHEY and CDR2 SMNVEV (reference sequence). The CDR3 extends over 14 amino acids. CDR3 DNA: TGTGCCAGCAGCACTGGACAGGCAGGCTGGGGCTACACCTTC. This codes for CASSTGQAGWGYTF.

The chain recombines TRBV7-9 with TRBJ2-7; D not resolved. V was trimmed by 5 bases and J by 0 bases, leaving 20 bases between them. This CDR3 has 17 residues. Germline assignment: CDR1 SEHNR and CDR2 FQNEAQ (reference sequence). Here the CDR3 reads CASSPPISALSSYEQYF. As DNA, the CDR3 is TGTGCCAGCAGCCCTCCTATCTCCGCGTTGAGCTCCTACGAGCAGTACTTC. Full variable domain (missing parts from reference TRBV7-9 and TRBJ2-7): DTGVSQNPRHKITKRGQNVTFRCDPISEHNRLYWYRQTLGQGPEFLTYFQNEAQLEKSRLLSDRFSAERPKGSFSTLEIQRTEQGDSAMYLCASSPPISALSSYEQYFGPGTRLTVT.

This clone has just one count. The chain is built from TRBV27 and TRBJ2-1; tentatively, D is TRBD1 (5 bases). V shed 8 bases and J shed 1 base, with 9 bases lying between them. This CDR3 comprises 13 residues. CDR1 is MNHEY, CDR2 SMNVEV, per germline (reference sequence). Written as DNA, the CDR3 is TGTGCCAGCGGGGCTGAGTCCTACAATGAGCAGTTCTTC. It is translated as CASGAESYNEQFF.

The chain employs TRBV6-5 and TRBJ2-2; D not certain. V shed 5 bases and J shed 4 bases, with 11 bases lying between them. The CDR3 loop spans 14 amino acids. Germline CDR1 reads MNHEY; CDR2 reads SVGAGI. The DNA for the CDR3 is TGTGCCAGCAGTCTTCATGCGGCCACCGGGGAGCTGTTTTTT. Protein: CASSLHAATGELFF.

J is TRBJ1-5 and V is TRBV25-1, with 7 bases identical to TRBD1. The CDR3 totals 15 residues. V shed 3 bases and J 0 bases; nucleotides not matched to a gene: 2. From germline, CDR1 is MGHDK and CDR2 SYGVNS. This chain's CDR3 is CASSEGTASNQPQHF. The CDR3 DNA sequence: TGTGCCAGCAGTGAGGGGACAGCTAGCAATCAGCCCCAGCATTTT.